This T cell receptor beta chain was obtained from a study of blood T cell repertoires in COVID-19. This table comes from immunoSEQ multiplex PCR, and its TCRdb copy is limited to in-frame clones, with some not included. The table shows roughly 100,000 clones, with roughly nine tenths occurring only once. Germline assignment: CDR1 SGHAT and CDR2 FQNNGV. V was pared by 5 bases and J by 8 bases, with 5 bases of the junction left unmatched. The CDR3 is made up of 13 amino acids. This sequence joins TRBV11-2 and TRBJ2-2, with 7 bases aligning to TRBD1. The TCR was taken from a human donor in a cohort sampled during active COVID-19. The sequencing sample was made of peripheral blood. CDR3 bases: TGTGCCAGCAGCCAAACAGGGGTTGGGGAGCTGTTTTTT. As protein: CASSQTGVGELFF.